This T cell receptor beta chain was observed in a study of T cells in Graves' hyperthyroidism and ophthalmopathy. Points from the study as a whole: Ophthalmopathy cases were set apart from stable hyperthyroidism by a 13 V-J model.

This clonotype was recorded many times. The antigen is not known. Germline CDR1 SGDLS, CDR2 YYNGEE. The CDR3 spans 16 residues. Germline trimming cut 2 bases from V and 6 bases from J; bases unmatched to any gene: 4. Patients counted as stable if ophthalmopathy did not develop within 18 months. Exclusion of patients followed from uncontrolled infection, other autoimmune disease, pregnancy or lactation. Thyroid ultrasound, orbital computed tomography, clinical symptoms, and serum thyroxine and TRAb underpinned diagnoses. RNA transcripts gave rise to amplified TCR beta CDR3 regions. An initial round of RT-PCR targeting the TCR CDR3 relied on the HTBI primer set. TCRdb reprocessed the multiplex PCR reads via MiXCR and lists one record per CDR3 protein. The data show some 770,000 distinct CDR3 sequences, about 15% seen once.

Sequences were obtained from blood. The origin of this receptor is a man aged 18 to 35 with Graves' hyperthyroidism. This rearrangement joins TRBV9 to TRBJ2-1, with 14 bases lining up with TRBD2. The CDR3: CASSVGGLAGANEQFF. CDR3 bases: TGTGCCAGCAGCGTTGGGGGACTAGCGGGAGCCAATGAGCAGTTCTTC.